This is a list of T cell receptor beta chains from one sample in a study of cytomegalovirus exposure and HLA in healthy donors. Produced via immunoSEQ multiplex PCR; TCRdb's table is partial and in-frame only. This table has around 93,000 clones, approximately 83% appearing once. The sequenced sample consisted of PBMCs. These receptors all come from a man aged 45-65 years in good health and CMV-seronegative. Each CDR3 is given with its conserved first and last residue. The D gene is left open where the match is weak. Some rows mark clone size as missing; the rest say once, few, many or name a class of expanded clone.

clone_size: .; j_call: TRBJ1-2; d_call: .; v_call: TRBV6-1; cdr3_aa: CASSEAGGRDGYTF; cdr3_nt: TGTGCCAGCAGTGAAGCAGGAGGGAGGGATGGCTACACCTTC
clone_size: .; j_call: TRBJ2-5; d_call: .; v_call: TRBV19; cdr3_aa: CASSRTPQETQYF; cdr3_nt: TGTGCCAGTAGTCGGACACCACAAGAGACCCAGTACTTC
clone_size: .; j_call: TRBJ2-1; d_call: .; v_call: TRBV20-1; cdr3_aa: CSASGYNEQFF; cdr3_nt: TGCAGTGCTAGCGGTTACAATGAGCAGTTCTTC
clone_size: .; j_call: TRBJ1-1; d_call: TRBD1; v_call: TRBV2; cdr3_aa: CASSETGGFSEAFF; cdr3_nt: TGTGCCAGCAGTGAAACAGGGGGTTTCTCTGAAGCTTTCTTT
clone_size: .; j_call: TRBJ1-2; d_call: TRBD1; v_call: TRBV28; cdr3_aa: CASSPQDRDWGYTF; cdr3_nt: TGTGCCAGCAGTCCCCAGGACAGGGATTGGGGCTACACCTTC
clone_size: .; j_call: TRBJ1-1; d_call: .; v_call: TRBV2; cdr3_aa: CASSVVRGREAFF; cdr3_nt: TGTGCCAGCAGTGTCGTGCGGGGAAGGGAAGCTTTCTTT
clone_size: .; j_call: TRBJ2-7; d_call: TRBD2; v_call: TRBV28; cdr3_aa: CASSLHRREASYEQYF; cdr3_nt: TGTGCCAGCAGTCTACATAGGCGGGAGGCTAGCTACGAGCAGTACTTC
clone_size: .; j_call: TRBJ1-4; d_call: .; v_call: TRBV29-1; cdr3_aa: CSVGSPLMGEKLFF; cdr3_nt: TGCAGCGTTGGGAGCCCGTTGATGGGTGAAAAACTGTTTTTT
clone_size: .; j_call: TRBJ2-5; d_call: TRBD2; v_call: TRBV7-9; cdr3_aa: CASSPKIRERERLGETQYF; cdr3_nt: TGTGCCAGCAGCCCAAAAATTAGAGAGCGGGAGAGGTTAGGAGAGACCCAGTACTTC
clone_size: once; j_call: TRBJ2-7; d_call: .; v_call: TRBV15; cdr3_aa: CATSRGQFYEQYF; cdr3_nt: TGTGCCACCAGCAGAGGACAGTTCTACGAGCAGTACTTC
clone_size: .; j_call: TRBJ2-1; d_call: .; v_call: TRBV6-1; cdr3_aa: CALRSGQTNEQFF; cdr3_nt: TGTGCCCTTAGGTCCGGCCAGACTAATGAGCAGTTCTTC
clone_size: .; j_call: TRBJ2-1; d_call: TRBD2; v_call: TRBV7-8; cdr3_aa: CASVRLAVFDEQFF; cdr3_nt: TGTGCCAGCGTGAGACTAGCGGTTTTTGATGAGCAGTTCTTC
clone_size: .; j_call: TRBJ2-7; d_call: .; v_call: TRBV19; cdr3_aa: CASSEGQSYEQYF; cdr3_nt: TGTGCCAGTAGTGAGGGCCAGAGCTACGAGCAGTACTTC
clone_size: few; j_call: TRBJ1-3; d_call: TRBD1; v_call: TRBV28; cdr3_aa: CASRTRDRDYGNTIYF; cdr3_nt: TGTGCCAGCAGAACCCGGGACAGGGATTATGGAAACACCATATATTTT
clone_size: .; j_call: TRBJ1-3; d_call: TRBD1; v_call: TRBV4-2; cdr3_aa: CASSRPGQEGDTIYF; cdr3_nt: TGTGCCAGCAGCCGCCCGGGACAGGAGGGGGACACCATATATTTT
clone_size: once; j_call: TRBJ2-7; d_call: TRBD1; v_call: TRBV15; cdr3_aa: CATSRDSRTGGLYF; cdr3_nt: TGTGCCACCAGCAGAGATAGTAGGACAGGGGGTCTTTACTTC
clone_size: .; j_call: TRBJ2-1; d_call: .; v_call: TRBV19; cdr3_aa: CASSIRGGQQFF; cdr3_nt: TGTGCCAGTAGTATAAGGGGCGGTCAGCAGTTCTTC